Following are 5 T cell receptor beta chains from one sample sequenced in a study of cytomegalovirus exposure and HLA in healthy donors. It was with 60 Vbeta and 13 Jbeta primers that the PCR ran. Profiling relied on immunoSEQ multiplex PCR, and the TCRdb table lists in-frame clones only, not all of them. The sample has some 200,000 clones, approximately 84% seen once; the top ten hold approximately 2.4%. The sequenced material came from PBMCs. All receptors come from a woman in her forties or fifties in good health and CMV-seropositive.

The gene calls are TRBV9 and TRBJ1-4; D is uncertain. CDR1 is SGDLS, CDR2 YYNGEE, per germline. CDR3 size: 14 residues. V dropped 5 bases and J dropped 0 bases, with 8 bases sitting between them. As DNA, the CDR3 is TGTGCCAGCAGTGTCCAGTCAACTAATGAAAAACTGTTTTTT. Its protein product is CASSVQSTNEKLFF.

The chain employs TRBV5-4 and TRBJ2-3; TRBD1 aligns across 10 bases. This CDR3 spans 17 amino acids. Unmatched junction bases numbered 9, after V lost 3 bases and J lost 2 bases. Germline CDR1 and CDR2: SGHNT and YYREEE (reference sequence). Here the CDR3 reads CASSSGPGQGNTDTQYF. CDR3 in DNA: TGTGCCAGCAGCTCAGGACCGGGACAGGGGAACACAGATACGCAGTATTTT.

The chain links TRBV27 to TRBJ2-4; D is unclear. Germline V gene sequence: CDR1 MNHEY, CDR2 SMNVEV (reference sequence). This CDR3 region has 15 residues. V shed 3 bases and J shed 0 bases, with 9 bases lying between them. DNA for the CDR3: TGTGCCAGCAGTTTTGGTTCAGAAGCCAAAAACATTCAGTACTTC. This translates into CASSFGSEAKNIQYF.

The chain employs TRBV5-5 and TRBJ2-5; the D gene is possibly TRBD1 (5 bases). Trimming cost V 4 bases and J 5 bases, with 18 bases left between them. Germline V gene data show CDR1 as SGHKS and CDR2 as YYEKEE (reference sequence). The CDR3 extends over 15 amino acids. The CDR3 DNA reads as TGTGCCAGCAGCCCAACGGTGGCCCCAGGGGAGACCCAGTACTTC. The encoded protein is CASSPTVAPGETQYF.

The chain has TRBV29-1 and TRBJ1-2, with 7 bases that match TRBD1. This CDR3 has 13 residues. Per germline, CDR1 SQVTM and CDR2 ANQGSEA. Unmatched junction bases numbered 9, after V lost 7 bases and J lost 4 bases. The CDR3 DNA reads as TGCAGCGGAGCACAGGGGAGTAGCTATGGCTACACCTTC. It specifies CSGAQGSSYGYTF.